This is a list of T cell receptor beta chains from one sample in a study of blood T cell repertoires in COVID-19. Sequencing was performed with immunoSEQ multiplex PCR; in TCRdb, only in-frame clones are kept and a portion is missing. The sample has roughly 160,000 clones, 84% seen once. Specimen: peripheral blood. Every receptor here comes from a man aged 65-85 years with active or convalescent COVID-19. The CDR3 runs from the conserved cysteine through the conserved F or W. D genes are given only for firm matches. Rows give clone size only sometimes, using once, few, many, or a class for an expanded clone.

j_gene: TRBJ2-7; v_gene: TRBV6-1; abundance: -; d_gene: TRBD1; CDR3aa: CASSEGGTGGYEQYF; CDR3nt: TGTGCCAGCAGTGAAGGGGGGACAGGGGGCTACGAGCAGTACTTC
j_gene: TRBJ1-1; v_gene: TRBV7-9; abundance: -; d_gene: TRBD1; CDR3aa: CASSARRQGLSGTEAFF; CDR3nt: TGTGCCAGCAGCGCCAGGCGACAGGGGCTTAGTGGCACTGAAGCTTTCTTT
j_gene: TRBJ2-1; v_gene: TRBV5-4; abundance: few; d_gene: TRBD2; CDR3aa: CASSRAGTIQDNEQFF; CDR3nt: TGTGCCAGCAGCCGAGCCGGGACTATTCAAGACAATGAGCAGTTCTTC
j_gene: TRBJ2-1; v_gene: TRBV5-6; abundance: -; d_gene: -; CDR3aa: CASSRGAGGIIRSYNEQFF; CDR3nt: TGTGCCAGCAGCCGCGGGGCAGGGGGGATAATCCGCTCCTACAATGAGCAGTTCTTC
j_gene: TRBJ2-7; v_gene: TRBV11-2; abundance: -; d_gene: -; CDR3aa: CASIHGERAYEQYF; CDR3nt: TGTGCCAGCATCCACGGGGAGCGGGCCTACGAGCAGTACTTC
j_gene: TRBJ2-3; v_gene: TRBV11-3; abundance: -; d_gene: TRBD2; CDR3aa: CASSVLGGAGDTQYF; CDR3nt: TGTGCCAGCAGCGTTCTCGGGGGGGCCGGAGATACGCAGTATTTT
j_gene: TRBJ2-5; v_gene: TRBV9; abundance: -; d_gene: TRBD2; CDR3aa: CASSVVPSGTQYF; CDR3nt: TGTGCCAGCAGCGTAGTCCCTAGCGGGACCCAGTACTTC
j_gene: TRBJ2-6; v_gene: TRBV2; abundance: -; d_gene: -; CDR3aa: CASRRGSWANVLTF; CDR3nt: TGTGCCAGCAGGAGGGGGTCTTGGGCCAACGTCCTGACTTTC
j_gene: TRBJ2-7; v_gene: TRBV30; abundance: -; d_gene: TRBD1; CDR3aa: CAWSTKTGSSYEQYF; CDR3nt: TGTGCCTGGAGTACCAAGACAGGGAGCTCCTACGAGCAGTACTTC
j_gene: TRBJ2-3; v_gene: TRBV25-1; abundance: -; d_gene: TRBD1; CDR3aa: CATLTGTGITDTQYF; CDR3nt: TGTGCCACCTTGACCGGGACAGGGATCACAGATACGCAGTATTTT
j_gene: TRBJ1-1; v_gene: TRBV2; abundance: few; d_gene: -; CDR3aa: CASGPLAGTEAFF; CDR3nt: TGTGCCAGCGGCCCCCTCGCTGGCACCGAAGCTTTCTTT
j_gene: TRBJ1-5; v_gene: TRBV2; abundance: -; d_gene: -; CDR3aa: CASNDRLGNQPQHF; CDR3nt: TGTGCCAGCAATGACAGGTTGGGCAATCAGCCCCAGCATTTT
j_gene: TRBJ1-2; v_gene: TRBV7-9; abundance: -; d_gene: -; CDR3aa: CASSSSGNNYGYTF; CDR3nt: TGTGCCAGCAGCTCCAGTGGTAACAACTATGGCTACACCTTC
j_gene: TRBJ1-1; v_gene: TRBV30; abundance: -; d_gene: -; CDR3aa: CAWGVGARTEAFF; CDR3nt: TGTGCCTGGGGGGTGGGGGCTCGGACTGAAGCTTTCTTT
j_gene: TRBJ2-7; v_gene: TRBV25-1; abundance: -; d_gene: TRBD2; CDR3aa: CASSEFTSGSKYEQYF; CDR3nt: TGTGCCAGCAGTGAATTTACTAGCGGGAGCAAGTACGAGCAGTACTTC
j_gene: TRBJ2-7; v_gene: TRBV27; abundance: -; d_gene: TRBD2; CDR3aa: CASSPAGGRVPYEQYF; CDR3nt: TGTGCCAGCAGTCCCGCGGGAGGGCGGGTCCCCTACGAGCAGTACTTC
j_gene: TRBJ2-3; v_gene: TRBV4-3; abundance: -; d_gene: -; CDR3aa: CASSQERRGDTQYF; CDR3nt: TGCGCCAGCAGCCAAGAGCGAAGGGGGGATACGCAGTATTTT
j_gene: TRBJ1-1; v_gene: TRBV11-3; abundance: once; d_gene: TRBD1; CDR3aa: CASSLDRGSTEAFF; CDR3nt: TGTGCCAGCAGTCTGGACAGGGGTTCCACTGAAGCTTTCTTT
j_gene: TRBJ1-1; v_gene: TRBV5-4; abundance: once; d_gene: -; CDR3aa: CASSWGGEVNTEAFF; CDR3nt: TGTGCCAGCAGCTGGGGGGGGGAGGTGAACACTGAAGCTTTCTTT
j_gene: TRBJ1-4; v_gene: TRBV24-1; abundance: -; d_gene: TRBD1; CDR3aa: CATSETRDSGEKLFF; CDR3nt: TGTGCCACCAGTGAAACTAGGGACAGTGGGGAAAAACTGTTTTTT
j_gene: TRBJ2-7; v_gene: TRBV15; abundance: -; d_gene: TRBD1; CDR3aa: CATSFPGTGTGGEQYF; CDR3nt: TGTGCCACCAGCTTCCCCGGGACAGGGACCGGGGGCGAGCAGTACTTC
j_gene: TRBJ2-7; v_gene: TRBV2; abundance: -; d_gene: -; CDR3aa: CASSSRTGTIEQYF; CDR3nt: TGTGCCAGCAGTTCCCGGACAGGGACTATCGAGCAGTACTTC
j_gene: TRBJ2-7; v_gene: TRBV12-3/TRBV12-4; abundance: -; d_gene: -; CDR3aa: CASSLWASYEQYF; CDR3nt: TGTGCCAGCAGTTTATGGGCCTCCTACGAGCAGTACTTC
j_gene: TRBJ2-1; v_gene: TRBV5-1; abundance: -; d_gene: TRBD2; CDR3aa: CASSPPLAGGRDEQFF; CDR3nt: TGCGCCAGCAGCCCCCCCCTAGCGGGAGGGAGGGATGAGCAGTTCTTC
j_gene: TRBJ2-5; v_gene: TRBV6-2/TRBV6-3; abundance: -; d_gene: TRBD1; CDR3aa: CASSYDNRDRIQETQYF; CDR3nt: TGTGCCAGCAGTTACGATAACCGGGACAGAATCCAAGAGACCCAGTACTTC
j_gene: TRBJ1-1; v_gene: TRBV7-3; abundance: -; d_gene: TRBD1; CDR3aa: CASSLMGQANTEAFF; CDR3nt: TGTGCCAGCAGCTTAATGGGACAGGCGAACACTGAAGCTTTCTTT
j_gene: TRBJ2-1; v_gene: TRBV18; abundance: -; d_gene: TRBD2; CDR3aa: CASSPDGGRGGIF; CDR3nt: TGTGCCAGCTCACCAGACGGGGGCCGCGGGGGGATCTTC
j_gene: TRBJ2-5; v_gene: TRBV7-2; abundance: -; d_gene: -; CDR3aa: CASSFQGGGETQYF; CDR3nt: TGTGCCAGCAGCTTCCAGGGAGGGGGAGAGACCCAGTACTTC
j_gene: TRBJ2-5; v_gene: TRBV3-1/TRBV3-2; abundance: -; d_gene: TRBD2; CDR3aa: CASSQPYGLAGWETQYF; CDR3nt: TGTGCCAGCAGCCAACCCTACGGACTAGCGGGTTGGGAGACCCAGTACTTC
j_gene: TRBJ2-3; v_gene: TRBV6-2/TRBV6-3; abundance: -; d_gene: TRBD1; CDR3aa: CASSYVSLLGTDTDTQYF; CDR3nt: TGTGCCAGCAGTTACGTTTCTCTTCTCGGGACAGACACAGATACGCAGTATTTT
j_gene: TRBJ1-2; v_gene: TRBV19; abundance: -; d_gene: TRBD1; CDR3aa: CASSAQGRRDRFNYGYTF; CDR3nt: TGTGCCAGTAGTGCCCAAGGCCGCCGGGACAGGTTTAACTATGGCTACACCTTC
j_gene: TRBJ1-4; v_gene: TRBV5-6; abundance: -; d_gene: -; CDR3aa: CASSSLRAGEKLFF; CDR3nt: TGTGCCAGCAGCAGCCTAAGGGCGGGTGAAAAACTGTTTTTT
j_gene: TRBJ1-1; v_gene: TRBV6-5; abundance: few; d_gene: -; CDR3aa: CASSHHQTVNTEAFF; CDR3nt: TGTGCCAGCAGCCACCACCAGACAGTGAACACTGAAGCTTTCTTT
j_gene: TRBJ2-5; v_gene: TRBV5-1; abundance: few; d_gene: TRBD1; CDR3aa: CASSYDRGRGETQYF; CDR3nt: TGCGCCAGCAGCTACGACAGGGGGCGTGGAGAGACCCAGTACTTC
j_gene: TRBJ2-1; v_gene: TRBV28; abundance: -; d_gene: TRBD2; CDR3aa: CASNLRGFEQFF; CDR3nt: TGTGCCAGCAATCTGCGGGGGTTTGAGCAGTTCTTC
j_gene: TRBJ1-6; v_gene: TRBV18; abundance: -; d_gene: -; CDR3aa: CASSPPRGGGRVNSPLHF; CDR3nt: TGTGCCAGCTCACCACCGCGCGGTGGTGGCAGGGTTAATTCACCCCTCCACTTT
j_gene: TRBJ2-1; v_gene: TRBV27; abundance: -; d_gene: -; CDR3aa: CASKPAGMGSYNEQFF; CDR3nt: TGTGCCAGCAAACCCGCGGGGATGGGGTCCTACAATGAGCAGTTCTTC
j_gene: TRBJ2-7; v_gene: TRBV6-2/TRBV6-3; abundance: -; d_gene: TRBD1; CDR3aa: CASSYDRGTYEQYF; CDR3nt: TGTGCCAGCAGTTACGACAGGGGAACCTACGAGCAGTACTTC
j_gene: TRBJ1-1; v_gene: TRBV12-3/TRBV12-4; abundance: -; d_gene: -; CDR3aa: CASSLREEAFF; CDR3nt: TGTGCCAGCAGTTTAAGGGAGGAAGCTTTCTTT
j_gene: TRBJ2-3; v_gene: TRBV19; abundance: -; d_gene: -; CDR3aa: CASRSHSTDTQYF; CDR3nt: TGTGCCAGTAGGTCACATAGCACAGATACGCAGTATTTT
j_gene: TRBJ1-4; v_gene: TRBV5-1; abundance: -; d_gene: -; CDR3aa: CASSSQGGGNEKLFF; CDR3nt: TGCGCCAGCAGCTCCCAGGGAGGCGGGAATGAAAAACTGTTTTTT
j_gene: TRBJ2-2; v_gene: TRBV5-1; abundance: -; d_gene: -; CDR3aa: CASSQMAVSSGELFF; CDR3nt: TGCGCCAGCAGTCAAATGGCCGTTTCCTCCGGGGAGCTGTTTTTT
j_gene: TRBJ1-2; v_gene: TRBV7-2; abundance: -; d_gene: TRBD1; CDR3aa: CASSLGDRVNYGYTF; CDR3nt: TGTGCCAGCAGCTTAGGGGACAGGGTCAACTATGGCTACACCTTC
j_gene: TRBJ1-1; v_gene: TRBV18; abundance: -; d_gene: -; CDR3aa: CASSRGLGVVGTEAFF; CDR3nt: TGTGCCAGCTCACGGGGACTGGGGGTTGTAGGCACTGAAGCTTTCTTT
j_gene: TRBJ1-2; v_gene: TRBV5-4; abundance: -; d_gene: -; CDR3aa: CASSLWGGSYGYTF; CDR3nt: TGTGCCAGCAGCTTGTGGGGGGGTAGTTATGGCTACACCTTC
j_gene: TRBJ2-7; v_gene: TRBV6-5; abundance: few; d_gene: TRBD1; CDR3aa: CASLTGGAYEQYF; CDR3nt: TGTGCCAGCCTGACAGGGGGCGCGTACGAGCAGTACTTC
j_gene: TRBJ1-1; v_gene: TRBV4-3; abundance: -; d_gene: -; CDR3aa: CASSQVWANMNTEAFF; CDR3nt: TGCGCCAGCAGCCAAGTATGGGCAAACATGAACACTGAAGCTTTCTTT
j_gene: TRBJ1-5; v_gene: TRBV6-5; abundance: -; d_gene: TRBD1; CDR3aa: CASRSTGVANQPQHF; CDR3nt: TGTGCCAGCAGATCGACAGGGGTTGCCAATCAGCCCCAGCATTTT
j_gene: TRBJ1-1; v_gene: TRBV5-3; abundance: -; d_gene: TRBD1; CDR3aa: CARSLPRGQRDDNTEAFF; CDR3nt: TGTGCCAGAAGCCTCCCTAGGGGGCAGCGAGATGACAACACTGAAGCTTTCTTT
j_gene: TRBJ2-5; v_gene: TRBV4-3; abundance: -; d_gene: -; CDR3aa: CASSQIGTKKETQYF; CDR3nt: TGCGCCAGCAGCCAAATTGGGACAAAAAAAGAGACCCAGTACTTC
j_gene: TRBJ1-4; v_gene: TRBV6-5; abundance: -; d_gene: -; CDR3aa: CASRPRGTPNEKLFF; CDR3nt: TGTGCCAGCAGACCTCGCGGTACCCCCAATGAAAAACTGTTTTTT
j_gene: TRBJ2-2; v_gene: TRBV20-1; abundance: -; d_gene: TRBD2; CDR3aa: CSASSLAATGELFF; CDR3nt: TGCAGTGCTAGTTCACTAGCGGCTACCGGGGAGCTGTTTTTT
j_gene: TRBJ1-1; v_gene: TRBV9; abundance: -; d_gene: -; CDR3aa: CASNPGLGDTEAFF; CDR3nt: TGTGCCAGCAACCCAGGGCTGGGTGACACTGAAGCTTTCTTT